This T cell receptor (beta chain) emerged from a study of T cell responses to AZD1222 COVID-19 vaccine. Study observations and caveats: Spike-specific TCR repertoires showed rising breadth and depth after two AZD1222 doses. The study found vaccine-associated CD4 TCRs spanning spike, dominant at 160-218 and 743-854.

On this clone: The target antigen is unknown.

Sequencing was performed with immunoSEQ multiplex PCR; in TCRdb, only in-frame clones are kept and a portion is missing. The sample consists of some 50,000 clones, around 85% of them appearing once. This CDR3 has 17 residues. J was trimmed by 4 bases and V by 0 bases; bases with no gene match: 10. The germline CDR1 and CDR2 sequences are MNHEY and SVGEGT. This TCR was sampled from an adult in good health. The rearrangement links TRBV6-2 or TRBV6-3 to TRBJ2-7, with 9 bases matching TRBD1. The sequencing here drew on peripheral blood, taken on day 0 of AZD1222 vaccination. This chain's CDR3 is CASSYSGRGTGIYEQYF. Written as DNA, the CDR3 is TGTGCCAGCAGTTACTCGGGCCGTGGGACAGGGATATACGAGCAGTACTTC.